The clone carrying this T cell receptor beta chain was picked up a small number of times. Its antigen is not identified. CDR3 length: 15 residues. V lost 3 bases and J lost 5, with 18 bases in between. Germline V gene data show CDR1 as SGHTS and CDR2 as YDEGEE. This sample was included in a study of T cell responses to AZD1222 COVID-19 vaccine. Study-level points and caveats: Of the AZD1222 recipients, only five or six were seropositive at baseline. Increased Spike-specific TCR breadth and depth were observed after two AZD1222 doses.

Produced via immunoSEQ multiplex PCR; TCRdb's table is partial and in-frame only. The data hold about 210,000 clones, with roughly 94% observed a single time. This specimen was peripheral blood, taken 28 days after the second dose of the MenACWY control vaccine. The chain carries TRBV5-8 and TRBJ2-7, with D perhaps matching TRBD2 (5 bases). The receptor was isolated from an adult who received the MenACWY meningococcal vaccine as a control. CDR3 sequence (DNA): TGTGCCAGCAGCTCCAGGCCGGGCCCGGGGAACGAGCAGTACTTC. This sequence encodes CASSSRPGPGNEQYF.